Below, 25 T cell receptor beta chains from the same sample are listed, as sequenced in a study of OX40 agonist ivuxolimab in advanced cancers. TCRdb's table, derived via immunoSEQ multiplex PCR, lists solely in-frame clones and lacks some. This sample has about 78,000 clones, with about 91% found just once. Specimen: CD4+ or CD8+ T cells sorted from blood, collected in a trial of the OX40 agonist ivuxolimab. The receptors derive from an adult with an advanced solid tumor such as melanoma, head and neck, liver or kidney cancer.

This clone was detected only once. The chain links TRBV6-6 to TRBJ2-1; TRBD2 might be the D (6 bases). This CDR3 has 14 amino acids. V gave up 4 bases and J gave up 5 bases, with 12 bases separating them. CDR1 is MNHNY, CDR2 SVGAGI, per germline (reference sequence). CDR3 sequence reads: CASSFVSGDNEQFF. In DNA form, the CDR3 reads TGTGCCAGCAGTTTCGTTAGCGGCGACAATGAGCAGTTCTTC.

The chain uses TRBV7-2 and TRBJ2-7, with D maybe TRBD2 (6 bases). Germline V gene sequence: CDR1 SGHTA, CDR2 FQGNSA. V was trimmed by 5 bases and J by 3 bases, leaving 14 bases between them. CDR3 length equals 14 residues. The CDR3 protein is CASSPAVGGYEQYF. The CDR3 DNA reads TGTGCCAGCAGCCCAGCCGTGGGGGGCTACGAGCAGTACTTC.

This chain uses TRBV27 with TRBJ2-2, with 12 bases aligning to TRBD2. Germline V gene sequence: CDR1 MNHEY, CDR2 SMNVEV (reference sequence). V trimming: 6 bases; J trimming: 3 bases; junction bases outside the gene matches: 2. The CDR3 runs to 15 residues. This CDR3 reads CASRRLAGDTGELFF. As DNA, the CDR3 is TGTGCCAGCAGGAGACTAGCGGGGGACACCGGGGAGCTGTTTTTT.

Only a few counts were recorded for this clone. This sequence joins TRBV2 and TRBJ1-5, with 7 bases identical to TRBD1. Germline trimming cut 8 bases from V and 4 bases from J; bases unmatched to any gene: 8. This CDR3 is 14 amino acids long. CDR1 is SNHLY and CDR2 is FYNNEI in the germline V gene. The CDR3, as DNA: TGTGCCAGCGGTCCGGGACAGCCGAATCAGCCCCAGCATTTT. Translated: CASGPGQPNQPQHF.

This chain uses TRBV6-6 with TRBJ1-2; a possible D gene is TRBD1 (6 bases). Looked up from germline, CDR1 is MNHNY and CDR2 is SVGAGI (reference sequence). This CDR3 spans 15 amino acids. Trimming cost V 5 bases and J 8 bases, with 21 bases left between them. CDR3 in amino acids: CASSPPGQSYGGYTF. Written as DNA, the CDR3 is TGTGCCAGCAGTCCACCCGGACAGTCGTATGGCGGCTACACCTTC.

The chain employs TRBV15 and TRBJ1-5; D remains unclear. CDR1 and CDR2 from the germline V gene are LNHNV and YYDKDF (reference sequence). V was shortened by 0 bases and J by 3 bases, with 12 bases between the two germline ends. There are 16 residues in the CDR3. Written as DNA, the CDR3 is TGTGCCACCAGCAGAGATTCCGGGGATGCCAATCAGCCCCAGCATTTT. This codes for CATSRDSGDANQPQHF.

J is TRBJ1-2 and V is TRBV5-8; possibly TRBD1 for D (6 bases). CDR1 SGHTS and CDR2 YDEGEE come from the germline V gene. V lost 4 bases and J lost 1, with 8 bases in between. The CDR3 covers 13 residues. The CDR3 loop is CASSPGDNYGYTF. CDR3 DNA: TGTGCCAGCAGCCCAGGGGATAACTATGGCTACACCTTC.

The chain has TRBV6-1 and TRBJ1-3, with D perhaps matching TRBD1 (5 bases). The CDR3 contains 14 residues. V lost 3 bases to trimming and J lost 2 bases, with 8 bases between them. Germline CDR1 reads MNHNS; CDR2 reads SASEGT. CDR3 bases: TGTGCCAGCAGTGACGGGGGGGCTGGAAACACCATATATTTT. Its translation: CASSDGGAGNTIYF.

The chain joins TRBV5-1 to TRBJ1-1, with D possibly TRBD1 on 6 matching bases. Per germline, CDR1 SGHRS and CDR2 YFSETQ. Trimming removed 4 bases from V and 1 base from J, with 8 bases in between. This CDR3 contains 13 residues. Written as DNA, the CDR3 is TGCGCCAGCAGCCCAGGGGAGAACACTGAAGCTTTCTTT. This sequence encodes CASSPGENTEAFF.

CDR3 sequence: CASRTGFETQYF. CDR3 nucleotide sequence: TGTGCCAGTAGGACAGGGTTTGAGACCCAGTACTTC. This sequence joins TRBV19 and TRBJ2-5; 7 bases fit TRBD1. The CDR3 extends over 12 amino acids. V gave up 6 bases and J gave up 5 bases; unmatched junction bases: 3. Germline CDR1 and CDR2: LNHDA and SQIVND (reference sequence).

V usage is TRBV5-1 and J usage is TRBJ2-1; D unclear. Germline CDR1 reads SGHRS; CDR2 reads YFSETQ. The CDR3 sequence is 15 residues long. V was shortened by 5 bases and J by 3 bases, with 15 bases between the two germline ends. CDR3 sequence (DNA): TGCGCCAGCAGAGTCTCTGGGCAGATCTACAATGAGCAGTTCTTC. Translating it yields CASRVSGQIYNEQFF. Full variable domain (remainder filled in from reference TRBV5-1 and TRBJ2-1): KAGVTQTPRYLIKTRGQQVTLSCSPISGHRSVSWYQQTPGQGLQFLFEYFSETQRNKGNFPGRFSGRQFSNSRSEMNVSTLELGDSALYLCASRVSGQIYNEQFFGPGTRLTVL.

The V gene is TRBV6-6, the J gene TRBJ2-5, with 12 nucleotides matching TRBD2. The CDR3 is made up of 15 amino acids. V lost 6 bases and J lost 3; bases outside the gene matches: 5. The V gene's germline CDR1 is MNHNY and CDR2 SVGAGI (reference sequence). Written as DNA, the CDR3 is TGTGCCAGCAGCTCTAGCGGGGGGGCCAAAGAGACCCAGTACTTC. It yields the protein CASSSSGGAKETQYF.

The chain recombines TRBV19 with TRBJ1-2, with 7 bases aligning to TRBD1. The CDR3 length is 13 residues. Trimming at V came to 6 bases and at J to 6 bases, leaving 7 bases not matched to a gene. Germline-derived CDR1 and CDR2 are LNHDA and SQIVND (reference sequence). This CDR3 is CASRNRGFDGYTF. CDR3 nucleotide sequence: TGTGCCAGTAGGAACAGGGGATTCGATGGCTACACCTTC.

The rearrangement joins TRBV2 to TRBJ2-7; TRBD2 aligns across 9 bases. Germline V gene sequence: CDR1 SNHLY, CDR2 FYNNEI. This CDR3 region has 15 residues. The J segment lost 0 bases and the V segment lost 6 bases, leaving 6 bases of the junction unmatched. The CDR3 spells CASSSLAGSSYEQYF. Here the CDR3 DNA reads TGTGCCAGCAGCTCCCTAGCGGGGAGCTCCTACGAGCAGTACTTC.

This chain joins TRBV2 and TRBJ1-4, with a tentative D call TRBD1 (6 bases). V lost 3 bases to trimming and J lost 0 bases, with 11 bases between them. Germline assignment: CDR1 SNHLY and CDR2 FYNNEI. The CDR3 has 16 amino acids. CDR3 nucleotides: TGTGCCAGCAGTGACAGGGGAGGTGCAACTAATGAAAAACTGTTTTTT. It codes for CASSDRGGATNEKLFF.

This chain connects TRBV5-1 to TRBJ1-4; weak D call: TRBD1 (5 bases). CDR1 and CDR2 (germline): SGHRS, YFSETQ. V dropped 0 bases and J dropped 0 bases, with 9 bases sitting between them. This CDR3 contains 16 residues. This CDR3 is CASSLGDVATNEKLFF. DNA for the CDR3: TGCGCCAGCAGCTTGGGGGACGTTGCAACTAATGAAAAACTGTTTTTT.

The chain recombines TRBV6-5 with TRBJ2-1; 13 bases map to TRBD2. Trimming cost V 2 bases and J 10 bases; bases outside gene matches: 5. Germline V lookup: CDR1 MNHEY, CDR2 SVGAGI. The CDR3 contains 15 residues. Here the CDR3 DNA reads TGTGCCAGCAGTTACCTCGGACTAGCGGGAGTCGAGCAGTTCTTC. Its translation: CASSYLGLAGVEQFF.

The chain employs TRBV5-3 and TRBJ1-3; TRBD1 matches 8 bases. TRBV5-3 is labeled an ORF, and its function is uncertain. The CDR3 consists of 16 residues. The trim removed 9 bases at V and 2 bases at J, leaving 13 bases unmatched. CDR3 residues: CATPWGQAFAGNTIYF. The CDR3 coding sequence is TGTGCCACCCCATGGGGACAGGCGTTTGCTGGAAACACCATATATTTT.

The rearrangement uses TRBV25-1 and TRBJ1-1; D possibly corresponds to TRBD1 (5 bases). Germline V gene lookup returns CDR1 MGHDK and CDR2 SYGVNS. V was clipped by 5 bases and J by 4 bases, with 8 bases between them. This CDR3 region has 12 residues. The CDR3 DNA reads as TGTGCCAGCAGTTGGGGGGGCACTGAAGCTTTCTTT. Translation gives CASSWGGTEAFF.

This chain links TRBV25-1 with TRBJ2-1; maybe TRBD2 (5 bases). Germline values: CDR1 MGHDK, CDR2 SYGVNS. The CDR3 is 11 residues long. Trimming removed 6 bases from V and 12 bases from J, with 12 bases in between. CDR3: CASSGGGGQFF. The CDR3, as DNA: TGTGCCAGCAGCGGAGGAGGCGGGCAGTTCTTC.

CDR3 loop: CASRPGTASYNEQFF. As DNA, the CDR3 is TGTGCCAGCAGGCCCGGGACTGCCTCCTACAATGAGCAGTTCTTC. V gene TRBV2 combines with J gene TRBJ2-1, with D perhaps TRBD2 (6 bases). Trimming removed 6 bases from V and 0 bases from J, with 12 bases in between. In germline, CDR1 is SNHLY, CDR2 FYNNEI. The CDR3 runs 15 residues.

CDR3 region: CASSLVPGNTEAFF. The CDR3 DNA sequence: TGCGCCAGCAGCTTGGTTCCGGGGAACACTGAAGCTTTCTTT. The V and J genes are TRBV5-1 and TRBJ1-1; D gene unclear. Looked up from germline, CDR1 is SGHRS and CDR2 is YFSETQ. V was pared by 0 bases and J by 1 base, with 7 bases between. This CDR3 region has 14 residues.

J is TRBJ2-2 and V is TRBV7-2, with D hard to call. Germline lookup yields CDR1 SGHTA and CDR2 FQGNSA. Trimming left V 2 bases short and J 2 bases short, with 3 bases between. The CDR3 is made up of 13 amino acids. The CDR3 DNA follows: TGTGCCAGCAGCTTACCCAACACCGGGGAGCTGTTTTTT. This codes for CASSLPNTGELFF.

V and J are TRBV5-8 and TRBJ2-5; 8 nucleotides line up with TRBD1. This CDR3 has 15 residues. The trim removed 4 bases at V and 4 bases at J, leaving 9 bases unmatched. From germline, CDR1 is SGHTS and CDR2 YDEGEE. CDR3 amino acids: CASSLGQGRGETQYF. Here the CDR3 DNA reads TGTGCCAGCAGCCTTGGACAGGGAAGAGGAGAGACCCAGTACTTC.

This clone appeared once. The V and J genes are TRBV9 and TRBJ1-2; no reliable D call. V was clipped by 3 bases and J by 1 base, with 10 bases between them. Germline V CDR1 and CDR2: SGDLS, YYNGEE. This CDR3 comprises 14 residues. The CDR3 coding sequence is TGTGCCAGCAGCGGAGGGATACGTAACTATGGCTACACCTTC. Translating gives CASSGGIRNYGYTF.